These 28 T cell receptor beta chains came from one sample sequenced in a study of T cell responses to AZD1222 COVID-19 vaccine (dated by TCRdb to the early 2020s). The library was obtained by the immunoSEQ multiplex PCR assay. TCRdb limited this immuneACCESS table to in-frame rearrangements with V and J called. A share of clones is missing; checked studies link under half to unresolved V genes, and the rest is unexplained. For this sample there are over 130,000 clones; around 89% appear just once. About 4.8% of the sample comes from the top ten. Explained via the paper, the time point label denotes: baseline before first vaccination. The sequences come from peripheral blood, collected on day 0 of AZD1222 vaccination. These TCRs come from an adult in good health.

The chain couples TRBV18 to TRBJ1-4; no clear D gene. The CDR3 runs to 16 residues. V gave up 6 bases and J gave up 0 bases, with 14 bases separating them. The germline CDR1 and CDR2 sequences are KGHSH and LQKENI. CDR3 coding DNA: TGTGCCAGCTCTTCAAATAGAGGTGCAACTAATGAAAAACTGTTTTTT. Protein product: CASSSNRGATNEKLFF.

The CDR3 is CASSLEPSGDETQYF. CDR3 DNA sequence: TGTGCCAGCAGCTTAGAGCCCTCTGGAGACGAGACCCAGTACTTC. The chain combines TRBV7-9 with TRBJ2-5; D is unresolved. Trimming pared 1 base from V and 5 bases from J, leaving 14 bases between. This CDR3 region has 15 residues. The germline CDR1 and CDR2 sequences are SEHNR and FQNEAQ (reference sequence).

In this sample, this clone turned up a few times. The chain joins TRBV30 to TRBJ2-5; D may be TRBD1 (6 bases). This CDR3 is 15 amino acids long. Trimming shortened V by 2 bases and J by 10 bases, and 23 bases separated the two germline ends. Germline V gene lookup returns CDR1 GTSNPN and CDR2 SVGIG (reference sequence). CDR3 residues: CAWSSLTHPRTVQYF. CDR3 in DNA: TGTGCCTGGAGTTCCCTAACCCATCCCCGGACAGTCCAGTACTTC.

This chain joins TRBV9 and TRBJ1-6; possible D gene TRBD1, 6 bases. V lost 0 bases and J 9 bases, leaving 19 bases between the germline ends. Germline CDR1 reads SGDLS; CDR2 reads YYNGEE. There are 17 residues in the CDR3. As DNA, the CDR3 is TGTGCCAGCAGCGTAGGCGATGGAGGGACAAATGGTTCACCCCTCCACTTT. Residues: CASSVGDGGTNGSPLHF.

The gene calls are TRBV5-1 and TRBJ1-1; D not resolved. Germline CDR1 SGHRS, CDR2 YFSETQ. This CDR3 has 14 residues. V gave up 0 bases and J gave up 10 bases, with 16 bases separating them. The chain's CDR3 is CASSLGTLQSLAFF. CDR3 DNA sequence: TGCGCCAGCAGCTTGGGGACGTTACAGAGCTTAGCTTTCTTT.

V is TRBV4-1 and J is TRBJ1-2; the D is unclear. Trimming took 1 base from V and 0 from J, leaving 12 bases between them. Germline CDR1 MGHRA, CDR2 YSYEKL. This CDR3 spans 16 amino acids. The CDR3 sequence is CASSQAEGAANYGYTF. In DNA form, the CDR3 reads TGCGCCAGCAGCCAAGCAGAGGGCGCCGCTAACTATGGCTACACCTTC.

Points on this clone: At the DNA level, this CDR3 is encoded by other sequences in the same sample as well. The rearrangement links TRBV6-5 to TRBJ2-7; the match to TRBD1 covers 8 bases. The CDR3 is made up of 14 amino acids. Trimming took 2 bases from V and 3 from J; bases not matched to a gene: 3. Looked up from germline, CDR1 is MNHEY and CDR2 is SVGAGI. Here the CDR3 reads CASSYDRGNYEQYF. CDR3 DNA sequence: TGTGCCAGCAGTTACGACAGGGGCAACTACGAGCAGTACTTC.

The rearrangement uses TRBV6-5 and TRBJ2-1, with 7 positions matching TRBD1. This CDR3 comprises 15 residues. The V gene end was trimmed by 2 bases and the J gene end by 6 bases; junction bases not matched to a gene: 7. CDR1 MNHEY and CDR2 SVGAGI come from the germline V gene. This CDR3 is CASSYDATGPNEQFF. Written as DNA, the CDR3 is TGTGCCAGCAGTTACGACGCGACAGGGCCCAATGAGCAGTTCTTC.

The J gene is TRBJ1-2, the V gene TRBV7-9; possible D gene TRBD1, 5 bases. CDR3 length: 15 residues. Trimming stripped 0 bases from V and 2 bases from J, with 10 bases between. CDR1 and CDR2 from the germline V gene are SEHNR and FQNEAQ (reference sequence). The CDR3 sequence is CASSLAKTENYGYTF. The CDR3 nucleotides are TGTGCCAGCAGCTTAGCTAAGACAGAGAACTATGGCTACACCTTC.

The gene calls are TRBV2 and TRBJ2-2; D gene ambiguous. V was shortened by 5 bases and J by 7 bases, with 8 bases between the two germline ends. The germline CDR1 and CDR2 sequences are SNHLY and FYNNEI. This CDR3 has 12 residues. This CDR3 is CASSWMGGELFF. DNA of the CDR3: TGTGCCAGCAGTTGGATGGGCGGGGAGCTGTTTTTT.

The chain uses TRBV5-1 and TRBJ2-7; TRBD1 aligns across 8 bases. With 3 bases clipped from V and 3 bases from J, the junction kept 8 bases outside the gene matches. The CDR3 has 15 amino acids. Germline CDR1 and CDR2: SGHRS and YFSETQ. The CDR3 region has the DNA TGCGCCAGCAGCTACACGACAGGGGATTACTACGAGCAGTACTTC. This codes for CASSYTTGDYYEQYF.

V usage is TRBV25-1 and J usage is TRBJ1-5; the D gene is possibly TRBD1 (6 bases). The ends were cut back, 3 bases at V and 10 bases at J, with 19 bases in the middle. The CDR3 consists of 15 residues. The germline V gene has CDR1 MGHDK and CDR2 SYGVNS. In DNA form, the CDR3 reads TGTGCCAGCAGTGATTCCGGGACACCTTTATTCCCCCAGCATTTT. This encodes CASSDSGTPLFPQHF. Looking up the rest from reference TRBV25-1 and TRBJ1-5 gives the full variable domain: EADIYQTPRYLVIGTGKKITLECSQTMGHDKMYWYQQDPGMELHLIHYSYGVNSTEKGDLSSESTVSRIRTEHFPLTLESARPSHTSQYLCASSDSGTPLFPQHFGDGTRLSIL.

DNA for the CDR3: TGTGCCAGCAGCTTAGCTATCCGTGCCGGGGAGCTGTTTTTT. It translates to CASSLAIRAGELFF. The chain is built from TRBV7-9 and TRBJ2-2; D call uncertain. Between the trimmed V and J ends, which lost 0 bases and 6 bases, there was a span of 8 bases. Germline CDR1 and CDR2: SEHNR and FQNEAQ (reference sequence). CDR3 length: 14 residues.

V gene TRBV6-6 combines with J gene TRBJ1-5; TRBD1 is a possible D gene (5 bases). The V end was cut by 6 bases, the J end by 3 bases, with 12 bases between. This CDR3 is built from 14 residues. Germline CDR1 is MNHNY and CDR2 is SVGAGI (reference sequence). The CDR3 protein is CASRPDRTNQPQHF. The DNA of the CDR3 is TGTGCCAGCAGACCCGACAGAACCAATCAGCCCCAGCATTTT.

The genes are TRBV6-1 and TRBJ2-5; TRBD1 agrees at 9 bases. Germline V gene data show CDR1 as MNHNS and CDR2 as SASEGT. Losses at the gene ends were 0 bases for V and 5 bases for J; bases not matched to a gene: 7. This CDR3 is built from 16 residues. CDR3 sequence (DNA): TGTGCCAGCAGTGAAGCGGGGGGACAGGGTGCGGAGACCCAGTACTTC. Translating gives CASSEAGGQGAETQYF.

The sample holds one count of this clone. V is TRBV4-1 and J is TRBJ1-1, with D uncertain. Trimming cost V 1 base and J 0 bases, with 6 bases left between them. Germline V gives CDR1 MGHRA, CDR2 YSYEKL. The CDR3 has 14 residues. The CDR3 DNA sequence: TGCGCCAGCAGCCAAGTTGCGGTGAACACTGAAGCTTTCTTT. It encodes CASSQVAVNTEAFF.

J is TRBJ1-2 and V is TRBV6-5; D is perhaps TRBD1 (6 bases). CDR1 is MNHEY, CDR2 SVGAGI, per germline. The V end was cut by 5 bases, the J end by 8 bases, with 12 bases between. The CDR3 is 12 amino acids. The CDR3 loop reads CASSQQGLGYTF. DNA for the CDR3: TGTGCCAGCAGTCAACAGGGACTCGGCTACACCTTC.

The chain carries TRBV27 and TRBJ2-7; 9 bases match TRBD1. CDR3 size: 16 residues. Trimming cost V 4 bases and J 6 bases; bases outside gene matches: 13. Germline lookup yields CDR1 MNHEY and CDR2 SMNVEV (reference sequence). The CDR3 nucleotides are TGTGCCAGCAGTTCTAAATGGGGACAGGGCGGCGGCGAGCAGTACTTC. It specifies CASSSKWGQGGGEQYF.

V usage is TRBV25-1 and J usage is TRBJ2-2, with D uncertain. This CDR3 has 11 residues. V lost 2 bases, J lost 6 bases, and 1 base lay in between. The germline CDR1 and CDR2 sequences are MGHDK and SYGVNS. The DNA for the CDR3 is TGTGCCAGCAGTGAACCCGGGGAGCTGTTTTTT. It specifies CASSEPGELFF. The complete variable domain, with remaining parts taken from reference TRBV25-1 and TRBJ2-2, reads EADIYQTPRYLVIGTGKKITLECSQTMGHDKMYWYQQDPGMELHLIHYSYGVNSTEKGDLSSESTVSRIRTEHFPLTLESARPSHTSQYLCASSEPGELFFGEGSRLTVL.

This clone occurred a few times. V gene TRBV19 combines with J gene TRBJ1-2; D gene unclear. V was shortened by 4 bases and J by 4 bases, with 13 bases between the two germline ends. CDR1 is LNHDA, CDR2 SQIVND, per germline (reference sequence). The CDR3 is 14 amino acids. The DNA for the CDR3 is TGTGCCAGTAGTACCAACGGGGTCAGCTATGGCTACACCTTC. Residues: CASSTNGVSYGYTF.

This chain uses TRBV19 with TRBJ2-2, with D possibly TRBD2 on 5 matching bases. V was cut by 7 bases and J by 7 bases, with 22 bases left in between. Looked up from germline, CDR1 is LNHDA and CDR2 is SQIVND (reference sequence). This CDR3 is 16 amino acids long. This chain's CDR3 is CASNSGLAQTGGELFF. DNA of the CDR3: TGTGCCAGTAATAGTGGACTCGCCCAAACGGGCGGGGAGCTGTTTTTT.

The rearrangement links TRBV6-1 to TRBJ2-2; 7 bases map to TRBD2. Losses at the gene ends were 4 bases for V and 6 bases for J; bases not matched to a gene: 5. The CDR3 spans 14 residues. Germline V gene sequence: CDR1 MNHNS, CDR2 SASEGT. CDR3 protein: CASSAPGGAGELFF. CDR3 DNA: TGTGCCAGCAGTGCGCCTGGGGGGGCCGGGGAGCTGTTTTTT.

This chain links TRBV21-1 with TRBJ1-1. TRBV21-1 is shown as a pseudogene. The CDR3 totals 15 residues. The CDR3, as DNA: TGTGCCAGCAGCCCCATTAATATAAAGGGCACTGAAGCTTTCTTT. It is translated as CASSPINIKGTEAFF.

The chain joins TRBV2 to TRBJ1-2, with D tentatively TRBD1 (5 bases). The CDR3 loop spans 14 amino acids. Germline V gene data show CDR1 as SNHLY and CDR2 as FYNNEI. With 5 bases removed from V and 0 bases from J, the gap between germline ends came to 10 bases. Written as DNA, the CDR3 is TGTGCCAGCAGTCCCCAGGGAGCTAACTATGGCTACACCTTC. This encodes CASSPQGANYGYTF.

The V gene is TRBV30, the J gene TRBJ2-7; 8 bases are shared with TRBD1. Germline V lookup: CDR1 GTSNPN, CDR2 SVGIG (reference sequence). The length of the CDR3 is 14 residues. Trimming removed 0 bases from V and 6 bases from J; junction bases left unmatched: 7. The CDR3 reads CAWSVGQGRIEQYF. For the CDR3, the DNA is TGTGCCTGGAGTGTCGGACAGGGACGGATCGAGCAGTACTTC.

This clone was observed at least ten times. This likely comes from a read error, as the CDR3 has no conserved phenylalanine or tryptophan at its end. The limits of the CDR3 on the DNA are not certain, so only TCRdb's listed CDR3 is given. V is TRBV6-1 and J is TRBJ1-1. The germline V gene encodes CDR1 MNHNS and CDR2 SASEGT. Ends included, the CDR3 has 13 residues. The CDR3 reads CASSEVQGPGVSC.

This chain connects TRBV2 to TRBJ1-1, with D possibly TRBD1 on 6 matching bases. The CDR3 runs 15 residues. CDR1 is SNHLY and CDR2 is FYNNEI in the germline V gene. V was shortened by 1 base and J by 0 bases, with 9 bases between the two germline ends. The CDR3 loop reads CASSEDRAMNTEAFF. DNA of the CDR3: TGTGCCAGCAGTGAAGACAGGGCGATGAACACTGAAGCTTTCTTT.

This chain connects TRBV4-1 to TRBJ2-5; the match to TRBD2 covers 11 bases. J lost 2 bases, V lost 0 bases, and 5 bases had no gene match. There are 17 residues in the CDR3. The germline gives CDR1 MGHRA, CDR2 YSYEKL. The CDR3 DNA is TGCGCCAGCAGCCAAGAGGCGCTAGCGGGGGGACAAGAGACCCAGTACTTC. Translation: CASSQEALAGGQETQYF.